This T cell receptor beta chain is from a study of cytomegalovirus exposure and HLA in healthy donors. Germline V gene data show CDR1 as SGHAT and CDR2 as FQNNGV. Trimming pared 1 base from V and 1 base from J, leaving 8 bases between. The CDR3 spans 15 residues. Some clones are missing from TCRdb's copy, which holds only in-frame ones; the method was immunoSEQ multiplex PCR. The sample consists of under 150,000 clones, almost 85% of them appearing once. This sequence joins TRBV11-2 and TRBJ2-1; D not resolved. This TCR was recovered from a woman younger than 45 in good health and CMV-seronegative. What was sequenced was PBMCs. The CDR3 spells CASSLVPGSYNEQFF. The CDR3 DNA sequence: TGTGCCAGCAGCTTAGTTCCAGGTTCCTACAATGAGCAGTTCTTC.